The source of this T cell receptor beta chain is a study of cytomegalovirus exposure and HLA in healthy donors (dated by TCRdb to the late 2010s). Concerning the study at large: An earlier analysis of about 560 of the donors reported approximately 260 Gb of sequence data and 90 million to 120 million unique TCR beta sequences obtained from around 180 million T cells. An early release covering more than 500 HLA-typed donors comprised about 300 gigabases of sequencing data and 65 million to 100 million unique TCR sequences. The genetic ancestry cluster associated with self-reported Caucasian donors included roughly 84% of the approximately 410 genotyped donors. The study was designed to test whether signatures of past pathogen exposure could be identified by cataloging public T cell receptors. Using immunosequencing, the study profiled T cell repertoires from approximately 700 subjects and related those repertoires to cytomegalovirus serostatus. A separate validation cohort of 100 to 150 different subjects was used in addition to the approximately 610-subject first cohort. To predict cytomegalovirus infection status, the study combined high-throughput TCR immunosequencing, statistical association of individual TCRs with disease status, and machine learning. To study patterns of TCR occurrence, a later analysis re-analyzed previously published TCR beta repertoires from several hundred donors and added high-resolution HLA genotyping. In the later analysis, no new phenotypic data were used to find candidate immune exposures; instead, reliance was placed on TCR beta sequences and their occurrence across donors. In an earlier analysis of 500 to 650 of the donors, high-throughput TCR beta sequencing was used to judge whether each TCR beta V gene segment behaved as functional or pseudogenic. Alongside the repertoire data, information on donor age, sex, ethnicity and CMV serostatus was compiled. A later genetic analysis took genome-wide SNP genotypes for about three fifths of the 666 donors and used that subset as a discovery cohort. Every repertoire in the discovery cohort had been generated on one and the same sequencing platform. Class I and class II HLA loci were covered by the typing at four-digit resolution. The number of donors typed differed by locus, with 629-630 for A, B, C, DRB1 and DQB1, around 520 for DQA1, over 600 for DPA1, and roughly 450 for DPB1. Four or five DR-DQ haplotypes were treated as single units for association and clustering because of strong linkage in the cohort. Across 300 to 500 genotyped donors of the cohort, an average of approximately 200,000 unique TCR beta nucleotide sequences per donor were sequenced, and around 19% of those sequences were non-productive.

The sample holds a few counts of this clone. The target of this receptor is not known. The record has no base qualities; no much larger clone is one base away. The cohort was made up of approximately 670 healthy bone marrow donors. All cohort members were sampled while nominally healthy, although unrecorded immune exposures were likely present. The donor was CMV seropositive and was included in the group of 250 to 300 seropositive cohort members. Every donor gave a peripheral blood sample, and the peripheral blood mononuclear cells from that sample were used for TCR beta sequencing. The Qiagen DNeasy Blood Extraction Kit was used to extract genomic DNA from the blood cell samples. Broader findings and caveats from the paper: The earlier analysis of approximately 590 of the donors excluded some 16 rarely observed V segments, including chromosome 9 orphons, because counts were too low. This cohort had only TCR beta chains sequenced, and the lack of alpha or paired-chain data limited which features could be detected. Because HLA typing was unavailable for some donors at each locus, only the typed subset was used in association tests. In an earlier analysis of some 550 of the donors, most TCR beta V segments were observed in productive rearrangements about 90% or about 30% of the time, broadly matching IMGT annotations. A later analysis found that HLA-associated TCR beta chains were more clonally expanded and had lower generation probabilities than equally common non-associated chains. The classifier was reported to diagnose cytomegalovirus status with high specificity and sensitivity in both the original and validation cohorts. Correlated functional status among segregating V segments might reflect linkage disequilibrium, but an unknown experimental factor could not be ruled out. A group of highly shared sequence variants was considered likely to be a technical artifact of the sequencing pipeline. The authors suggested that the approach could potentially be generalized to other disease states and immunological phenotypes. In a later genetic analysis, fewer N-insertions in productive TCRs were reported among donors in an Asian-associated ancestry cluster than the approximately 670-donor mean. In a later analysis, the rate of TCR association differed among HLA loci, with DRB1 alleles having the most associated TCRs and HLA-C alleles having the fewest. A further reported finding was that TCR beta sequences accurately predicted the HLA-A and HLA-B alleles for most subjects in the first cohort. An association between a missense DCLRE1C variant and V-gene and J-gene trimming of TCR beta chains was found in a later genetic analysis and replicated in an independent cohort. When HLA alleles, especially DR and DQ, strongly co-occurred, attributing TCR associations to individual alleles was difficult. Several of the top co-occurrence clusters appeared to be linked to parvovirus B19, influenza, CMV and Epstein-Barr virus, according to a later analysis. The only immune exposure information available for the cohort was CMV serostatus. In the study, approximately 160 TCR beta chains were listed as associated with cytomegalovirus. In a later analysis, most CMV-associated TCR beta chains were found to appear HLA-restricted, with HLA associations seemingly driven largely by CMV exposure. Presence/absence analyses assumed roughly uniform sequencing depth across donors, an assumption that may not hold. Most TCR sequences were seen in very few donors, while some public TCRs were found in many individuals. Specific HLA alleles were associated with 16,951 TCR beta sequences at a false discovery rate of 0.05 in a later analysis. In vitro tests confirmed that three of the cytomegalovirus-associated TCR beta chains recognize cytomegalovirus antigens.

Library construction relied on the immunoSEQ multiplex PCR assay. For the multiplex PCR, a mixture combining 60 forward primers for TCR Vbeta segments and 13 reverse primers for TCR Jbeta segments was used. Amplification of the CDR3 region of rearranged TCR beta genes was performed with a multiplex PCR assay on genomic DNA. The amplified TCR beta libraries were sequenced on the Illumina HiSeq System as 87-base-pair reads. Processing in the source paper ran as follows. A later analysis tallied 80 million to 95 million unique TCR beta chains across the 700 or so repertoires, and around 9.9 million of those chains were shared by two or more donors. Raw reads were error-corrected and collapsed into unique sequences by a nearest-neighbor algorithm in which closely related sequences were merged to remove PCR and sequencing errors. CDR3 sequences were aligned to IMGT reference sequences to assign V, D and J gene segments. For a sequence to be retained, a match of at least six nucleotides to both a V gene segment and a J gene segment was required. Rearrangements were called productive when the CDR3 lacked stop codons and stayed in frame with V and J; all others were non-productive. CDR3 was defined according to IMGT convention as the region running from the second conserved V-encoded cysteine to the conserved J-encoded phenylalanine. The earlier analysis of about 610 of the donors excluded sequences that lacked an unambiguous match to a single V gene segment. In an earlier analysis of 450 to 700 of the donors, V segments were called functional above 56.7% productive rearrangements and were called segregating when the between-donor standard deviation exceeded 5%. A statistical classification framework was built to diagnose cytomegalovirus status from the catalog of TCR beta chain sequences. A later analysis assigned V and J genes by comparing TCR nucleotide sequences with IMGT/GENE-DB human TR gene sequences. Using the TCRdist pipeline, a later analysis assigned CDR3 sequences along with most-parsimonious VDJ recombination scenarios. A later analysis defined each TCR beta chain by its CDR3 amino acid sequence plus V-gene family, and excluded reads lacking a unique V-gene family. In a later analysis, nearly 600 highly shared, low-generation-probability nucleotide sequences were removed to address suspected cross-contamination and a sequencing artifact. For each public chain, a later analysis derived a clonal expansion index from normalized ranks of inferred template counts within each repertoire. A later analysis computed generation probabilities with a VDJ recombination model fitted to out-of-frame rearrangements, and checked the results against IGoR. In a later analysis, TCR-TCR, TCR-HLA and TCR-CMV co-occurrence was scored with hypergeometric tests, and a repertoire-size bias correction was applied to TCR pairs. A later analysis estimated false discovery rates by permuting HLA or CMV assignments 20 times. A later analysis grouped co-occurring TCRs with DBSCAN, adding TCRdist sequence similarity when clustering within HLA-allele-positive subsets. Repertoires with fewer than 30,000 or more than 120,000 public chains, plus five repertoires with anomalous nucleotide sharing, were excluded from co-occurrence clustering. TCRdb took this table from immuneACCESS and kept in-frame rearrangements with V and J called. Such tables lack part of the clones; where checked against another copy, unresolved V genes explain under half of the gap, and the rest is unexplained. V, J and clone size derive from that table, while D and trimming were established from the DNA sequence. For this sample there are around 150,000 clones; around 80% appear just once. The ten largest account for about 9.9% of the sample.

The TCR originated in a man in his late teens or twenties in good health and CMV-seropositive. The sequenced material came from PBMCs.

The CDR3 corresponds to CASTSTFRTIFGSYEQYF. The DNA sequence is given as TGTGCCAGCACCTCAACTTTCCGCACTATATTTGGGTCCTACGAGCAGTACTTC. This chain joins TRBV5-6 to TRBJ2-7; the D gene remains uncertain. CDR1 SGHDT and CDR2 YYEEEE were looked up in the germline V gene. The CDR3 numbers 18 residues from cysteine through phenylalanine. The read is trimmed to its CDR3 DNA, 54 bases read in frame from base 1. Deletion took 6 bases off V and 1 base off J, with a span of 26 bases between the germline ends.